This TCR beta chain emerged from a study of blood T cell repertoires in COVID-19. On the study more broadly: Collection of acute and convalescent COVID-19 samples took place in the United States, Italy and Spain.

Here immunoSEQ multiplex PCR was the method, and the copy in TCRdb shows in-frame clones only, minus some. This sample has some 340,000 clones; over 90% occur once, and the top ten carry roughly 3.9%. The germline V and J ends were trimmed by 5 bases and 8 bases, with 10 bases remaining between them. The CDR3 totals 13 residues. This clone was recorded only once. Additional DNA sequences in this sample encode the identical CDR3. V usage is TRBV12-3 or TRBV12-4 and J usage is TRBJ1-6; D unclear. Sequencing was performed on PBMCs or T cells enriched from blood (not recorded which). The clonotype originates from a woman under 40 who had been exposed to COVID-19. The CDR3 DNA reads TGTGCCAGCAGTCTCCTCAGTGATTCACCCCTCCACTTT. It encodes CASSLLSDSPLHF.